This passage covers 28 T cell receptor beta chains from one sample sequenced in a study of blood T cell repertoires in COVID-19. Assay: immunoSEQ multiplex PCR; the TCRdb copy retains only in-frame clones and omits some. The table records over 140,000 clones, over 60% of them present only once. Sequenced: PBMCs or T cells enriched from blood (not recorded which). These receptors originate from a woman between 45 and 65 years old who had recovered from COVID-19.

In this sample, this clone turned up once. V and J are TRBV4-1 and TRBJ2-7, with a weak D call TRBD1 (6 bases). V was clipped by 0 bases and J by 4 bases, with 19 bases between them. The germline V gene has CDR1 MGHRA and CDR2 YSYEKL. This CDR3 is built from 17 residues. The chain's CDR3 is CASSQDSDRFESYEQYF. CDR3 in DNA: TGCGCCAGCAGCCAAGATTCAGACAGGTTTGAGAGTTACGAGCAGTACTTC.

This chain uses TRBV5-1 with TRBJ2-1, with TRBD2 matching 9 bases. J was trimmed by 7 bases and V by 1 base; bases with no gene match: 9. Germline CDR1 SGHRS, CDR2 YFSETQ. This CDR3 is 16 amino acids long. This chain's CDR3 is CASSLQAGGPGNEQFF. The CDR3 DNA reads TGCGCCAGCAGCTTGCAGGCGGGGGGGCCAGGGAATGAGCAGTTCTTC. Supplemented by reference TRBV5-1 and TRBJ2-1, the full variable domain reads KAGVTQTPRYLIKTRGQQVTLSCSPISGHRSVSWYQQTPGQGLQFLFEYFSETQRNKGNFPGRFSGRQFSNSRSEMNVSTLELGDSALYLCASSLQAGGPGNEQFFGPGTRLTVL.

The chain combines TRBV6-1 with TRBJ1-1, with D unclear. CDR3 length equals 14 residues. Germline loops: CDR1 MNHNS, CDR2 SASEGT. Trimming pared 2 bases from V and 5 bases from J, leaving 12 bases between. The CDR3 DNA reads TGTGCCAGCAGTGAACCGGCGCTAGGAACTGAAGCTTTCTTT. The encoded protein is CASSEPALGTEAFF.

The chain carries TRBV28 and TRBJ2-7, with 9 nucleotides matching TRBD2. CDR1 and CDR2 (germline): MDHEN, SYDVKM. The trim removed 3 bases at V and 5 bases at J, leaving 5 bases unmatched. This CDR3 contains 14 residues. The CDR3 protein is CASSLTGLAHEQYF. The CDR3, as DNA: TGTGCCAGCAGTTTGACGGGACTAGCCCACGAGCAGTACTTC.

The CDR3 DNA is TGCGCCAGCAGCCACACATCCCCTGAAGCTTTCTTT. Translation: CASSHTSPEAFF. The chain couples TRBV4-1 to TRBJ1-1; D not certain. CDR3 length: 12 amino acids. Germline V CDR1 and CDR2: MGHRA, YSYEKL. Trimming cost V 3 bases and J 6 bases, with 8 bases left between them.

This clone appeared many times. The CDR3 DNA follows: TGTGCCAGCAGCTTAGGGGCCTCCGGAGGGACTGAAGCTTTCTTT. Protein: CASSLGASGGTEAFF. This chain joins TRBV7-6 and TRBJ1-1; D gene unclear. The CDR3 totals 15 residues. Germline CDR1 is SGHVS and CDR2 is FNYEAQ. V lost 1 base and J 5 bases, leaving 14 bases between the germline ends.

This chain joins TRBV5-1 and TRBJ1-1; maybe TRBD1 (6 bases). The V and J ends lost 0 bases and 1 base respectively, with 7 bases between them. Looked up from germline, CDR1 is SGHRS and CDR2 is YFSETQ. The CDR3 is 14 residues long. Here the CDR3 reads CASSLEGGNTEAFF. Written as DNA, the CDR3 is TGCGCCAGCAGCTTGGAAGGGGGGAACACTGAAGCTTTCTTT.

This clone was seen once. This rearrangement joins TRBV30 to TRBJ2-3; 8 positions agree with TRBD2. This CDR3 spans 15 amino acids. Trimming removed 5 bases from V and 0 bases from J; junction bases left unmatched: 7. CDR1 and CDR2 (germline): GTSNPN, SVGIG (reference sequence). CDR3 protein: CAWGKAGGSTDTQYF. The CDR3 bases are TGTGCCTGGGGCAAGGCGGGGGGTAGCACAGATACGCAGTATTTT.

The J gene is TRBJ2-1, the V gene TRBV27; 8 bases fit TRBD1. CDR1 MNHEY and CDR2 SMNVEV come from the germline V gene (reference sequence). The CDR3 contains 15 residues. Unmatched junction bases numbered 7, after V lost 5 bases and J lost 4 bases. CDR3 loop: CASSAAGTGYNEQFF. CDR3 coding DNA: TGTGCCAGCAGTGCCGCCGGGACAGGTTACAATGAGCAGTTCTTC.

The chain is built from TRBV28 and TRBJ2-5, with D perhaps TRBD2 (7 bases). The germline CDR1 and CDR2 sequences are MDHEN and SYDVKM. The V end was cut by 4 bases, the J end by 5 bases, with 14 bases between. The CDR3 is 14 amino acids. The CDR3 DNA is TGTGCCAGCAGTTCTCATGGGGGGGGCGAGACCCAGTACTTC. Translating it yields CASSSHGGGETQYF. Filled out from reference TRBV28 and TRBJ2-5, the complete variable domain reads DVKVTQSSRYLVKRTGEKVFLECVQDMDHENMFWYRQDPGLGLRLIYFSYDVKMKEKGDIPEGYSVSREKKERFSLILESASTNQTSMYLCASSSHGGGETQYFGPGTRLLVL.

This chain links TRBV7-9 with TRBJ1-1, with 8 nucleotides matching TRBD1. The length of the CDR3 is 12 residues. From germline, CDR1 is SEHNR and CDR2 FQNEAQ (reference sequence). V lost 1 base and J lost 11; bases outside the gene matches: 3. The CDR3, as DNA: TGTGCCAGCAGCTTAGAGGACAGGGTCGCTTTCTTT. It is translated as CASSLEDRVAFF. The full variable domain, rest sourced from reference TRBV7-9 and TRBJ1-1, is DTGVSQNPRHKITKRGQNVTFRCDPISEHNRLYWYRQTLGQGPEFLTYFQNEAQLEKSRLLSDRFSAERPKGSFSTLEIQRTEQGDSAMYLCASSLEDRVAFFGQGTRLTVV.

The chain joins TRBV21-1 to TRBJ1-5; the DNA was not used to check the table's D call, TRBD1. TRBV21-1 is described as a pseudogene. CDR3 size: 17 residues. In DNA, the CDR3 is TGTGCCAGCAGCAAAAAATTCCTCGGACAGGACCGTCAGCCCCAGCATTTT. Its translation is CASSKKFLGQDRQPQHF.

The CDR3 nucleotides read TGTGCCAGCAGAATGCCGGGGGAAAGCGAGCAGTACTTC. Translated: CASRMPGESEQYF. V and J are TRBV28 and TRBJ2-7; D perhaps matches TRBD2 (6 bases). The CDR3 consists of 13 residues. The V end lost 6 bases, the J end lost 6 bases, and 15 bases lay between the germline ends. Germline CDR1 MDHEN, CDR2 SYDVKM.

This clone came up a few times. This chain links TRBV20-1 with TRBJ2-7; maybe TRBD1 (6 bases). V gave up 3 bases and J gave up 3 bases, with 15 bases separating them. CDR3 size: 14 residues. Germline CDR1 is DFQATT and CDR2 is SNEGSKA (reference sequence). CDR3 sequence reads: CSASWQGNVYEQYF. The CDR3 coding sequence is TGCAGTGCTAGTTGGCAGGGGAACGTCTACGAGCAGTACTTC.

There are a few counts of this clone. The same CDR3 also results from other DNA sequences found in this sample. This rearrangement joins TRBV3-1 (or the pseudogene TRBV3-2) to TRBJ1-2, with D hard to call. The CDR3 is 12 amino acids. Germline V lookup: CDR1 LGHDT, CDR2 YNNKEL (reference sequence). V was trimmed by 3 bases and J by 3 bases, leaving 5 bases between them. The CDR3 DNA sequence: TGTGCCAGCAGCCAGGCCGACTATGGCTACACCTTC. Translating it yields CASSQADYGYTF.

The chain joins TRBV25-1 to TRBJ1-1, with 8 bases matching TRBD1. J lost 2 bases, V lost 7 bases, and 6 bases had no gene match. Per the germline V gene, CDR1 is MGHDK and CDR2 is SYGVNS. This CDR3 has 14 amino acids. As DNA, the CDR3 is TGTGCCAGCATCCCAGGGGGCTTTAACACTGAAGCTTTCTTT. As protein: CASIPGGFNTEAFF.

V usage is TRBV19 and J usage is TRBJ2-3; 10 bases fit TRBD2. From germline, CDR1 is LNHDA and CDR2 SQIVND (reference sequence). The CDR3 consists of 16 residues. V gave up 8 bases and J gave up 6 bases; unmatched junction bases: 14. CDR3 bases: TGTGCCAGTTCAGGGGGTCTAGCGGGAGAACTGGATACGCAGTATTTT. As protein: CASSGGLAGELDTQYF.

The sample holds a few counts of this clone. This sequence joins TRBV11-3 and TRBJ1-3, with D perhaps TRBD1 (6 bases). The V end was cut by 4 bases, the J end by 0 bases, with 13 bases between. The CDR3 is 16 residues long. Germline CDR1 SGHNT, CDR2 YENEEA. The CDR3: CASSWYRTDSGNTIYF. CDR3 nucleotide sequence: TGTGCCAGCAGCTGGTACCGGACAGACTCTGGAAACACCATATATTTT. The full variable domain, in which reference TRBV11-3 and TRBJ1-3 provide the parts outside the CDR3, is EAGVVQSPRYKIIEKKQPVAFWCNPISGHNTLYWYLQNLGQGPELLIRYENEEAVDDSQLPKDRFSAERLKGVDSTLKIQPAELGDSAVYLCASSWYRTDSGNTIYFGEGSWLTVV.

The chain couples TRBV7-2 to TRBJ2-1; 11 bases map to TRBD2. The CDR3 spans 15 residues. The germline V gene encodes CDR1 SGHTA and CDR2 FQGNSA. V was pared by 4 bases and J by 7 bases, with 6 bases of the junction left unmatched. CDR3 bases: TGTGCCAGCAGCTCTCTAGCGGGAGGAAGTAATGAGCAGTTCTTC. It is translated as CASSSLAGGSNEQFF.

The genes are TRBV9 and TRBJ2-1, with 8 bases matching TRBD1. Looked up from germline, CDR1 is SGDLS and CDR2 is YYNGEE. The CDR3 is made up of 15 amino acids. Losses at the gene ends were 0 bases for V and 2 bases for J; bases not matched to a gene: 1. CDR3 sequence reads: CASSVEGQAYNEQFF. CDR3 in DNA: TGTGCCAGCAGCGTAGAGGGACAGGCCTACAATGAGCAGTTCTTC.

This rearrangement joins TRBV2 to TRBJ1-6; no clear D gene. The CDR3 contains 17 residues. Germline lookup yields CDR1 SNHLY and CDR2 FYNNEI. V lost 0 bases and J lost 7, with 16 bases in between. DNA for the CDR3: TGTGCCAGCAGTGAAGCGCTTCACAGCTTTTTCAATTCACCCCTCCACTTT. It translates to CASSEALHSFFNSPLHF.

The CDR3 DNA is TGTGCCAGCAGCAAGACAGGGACCCCTCTAGCGGGAGAGGGTCAGTTCTTC. This gives the protein CASSKTGTPLAGEGQFF. The V gene is TRBV27, the J gene TRBJ2-1; TRBD2 agrees at 10 bases. CDR3 length: 17 amino acids. Germline lookup yields CDR1 MNHEY and CDR2 SMNVEV (reference sequence). The J segment lost 13 bases and the V segment lost 6 bases, leaving 21 bases of the junction unmatched.

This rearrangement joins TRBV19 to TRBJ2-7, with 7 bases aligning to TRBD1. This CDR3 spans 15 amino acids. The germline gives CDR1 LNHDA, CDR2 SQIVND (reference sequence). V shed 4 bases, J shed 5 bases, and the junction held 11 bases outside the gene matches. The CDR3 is CASSKTTGDPNEQYF. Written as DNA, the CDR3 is TGTGCCAGTAGTAAAACAACAGGGGATCCCAACGAGCAGTACTTC.

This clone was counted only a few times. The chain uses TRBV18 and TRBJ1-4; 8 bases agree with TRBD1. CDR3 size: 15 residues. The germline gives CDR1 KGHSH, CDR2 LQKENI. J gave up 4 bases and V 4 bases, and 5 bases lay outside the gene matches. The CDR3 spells CASSHGQGINEKLFF. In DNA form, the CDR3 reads TGTGCCAGCTCACACGGACAGGGAATTAATGAAAAACTGTTTTTT.

The CDR3 region is CASSQGSYGGYGYTF. The CDR3 DNA reads TGTGCCAGCAGCCAAGGGAGTTACGGGGGCTATGGCTACACCTTC. The chain carries TRBV3-1 (or the pseudogene TRBV3-2) and TRBJ1-2, with D tentatively TRBD1 (5 bases). This CDR3 contains 15 residues. The V and J ends lost 1 base and 4 bases respectively, with 13 bases between them. CDR1 and CDR2 from the germline V gene are LGHDT and YNNKEL (reference sequence).

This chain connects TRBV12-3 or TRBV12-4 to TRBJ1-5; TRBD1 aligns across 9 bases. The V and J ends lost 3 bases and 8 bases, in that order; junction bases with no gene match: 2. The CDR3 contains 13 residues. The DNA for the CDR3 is TGTGCCAGCAGTTTCACAGGGGGCAAGCCCCAGCATTTT. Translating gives CASSFTGGKPQHF.

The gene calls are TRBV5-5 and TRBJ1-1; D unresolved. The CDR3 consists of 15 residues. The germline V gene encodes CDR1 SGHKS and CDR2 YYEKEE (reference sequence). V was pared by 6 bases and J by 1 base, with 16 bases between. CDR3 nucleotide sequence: TGTGCCAGCACCCCCGGGTGGGTTAGGAACACTGAAGCTTTCTTT. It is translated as CASTPGWVRNTEAFF.

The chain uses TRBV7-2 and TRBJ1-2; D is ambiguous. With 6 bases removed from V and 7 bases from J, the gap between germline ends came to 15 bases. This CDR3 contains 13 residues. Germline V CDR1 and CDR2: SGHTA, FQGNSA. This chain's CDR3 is CASRVGLEGGYTF. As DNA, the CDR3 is TGTGCCAGCAGGGTAGGGCTGGAGGGTGGCTACACCTTC.